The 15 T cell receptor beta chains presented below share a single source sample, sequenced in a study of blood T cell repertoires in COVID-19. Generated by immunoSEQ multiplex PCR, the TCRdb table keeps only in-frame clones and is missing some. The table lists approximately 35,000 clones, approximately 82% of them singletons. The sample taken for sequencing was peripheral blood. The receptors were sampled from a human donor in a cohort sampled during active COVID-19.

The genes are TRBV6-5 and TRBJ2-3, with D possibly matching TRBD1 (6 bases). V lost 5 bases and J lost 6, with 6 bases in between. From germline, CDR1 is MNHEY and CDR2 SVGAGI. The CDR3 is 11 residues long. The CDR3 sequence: CASSRGDTQYF. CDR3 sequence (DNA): TGTGCCAGCAGTAGGGGGGATACGCAGTATTTT.

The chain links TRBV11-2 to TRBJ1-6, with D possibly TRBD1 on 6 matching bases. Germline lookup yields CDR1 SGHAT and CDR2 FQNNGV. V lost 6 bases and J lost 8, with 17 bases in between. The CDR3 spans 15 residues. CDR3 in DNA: TGTGCCAGCAGGTGGGGGGGCATAAGGGATTCACCCCTCCACTTT. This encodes CASRWGGIRDSPLHF.

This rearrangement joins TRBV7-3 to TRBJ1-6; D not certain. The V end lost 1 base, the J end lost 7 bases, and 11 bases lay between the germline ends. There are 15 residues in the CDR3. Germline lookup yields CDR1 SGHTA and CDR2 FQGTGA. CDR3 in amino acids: CASSLIGSGNSPLHF. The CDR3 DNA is TGTGCCAGCAGCTTAATAGGGTCGGGGAATTCACCCCTCCACTTT.

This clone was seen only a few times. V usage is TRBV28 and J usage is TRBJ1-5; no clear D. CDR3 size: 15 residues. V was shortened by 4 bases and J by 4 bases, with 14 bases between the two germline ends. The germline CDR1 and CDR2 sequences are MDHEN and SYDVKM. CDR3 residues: CASSSPTLGNQPQHF. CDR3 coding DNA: TGTGCCAGCAGTTCGCCGACCCTCGGGAATCAGCCCCAGCATTTT.

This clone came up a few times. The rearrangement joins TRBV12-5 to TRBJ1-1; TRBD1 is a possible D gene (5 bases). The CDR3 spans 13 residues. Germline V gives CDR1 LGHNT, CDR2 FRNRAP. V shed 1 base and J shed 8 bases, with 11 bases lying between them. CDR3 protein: CASGLGPRTEAFF. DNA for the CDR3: TGTGCTAGTGGTTTGGGCCCCCGGACAGAAGCTTTCTTT.

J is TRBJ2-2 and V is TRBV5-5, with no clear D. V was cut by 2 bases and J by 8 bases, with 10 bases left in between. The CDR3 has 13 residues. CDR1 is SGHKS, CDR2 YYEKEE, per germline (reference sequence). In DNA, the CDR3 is TGTGCCAGCAGCTTCGGAGCCTGGGGGGAGCTGTTTTTT. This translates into CASSFGAWGELFF. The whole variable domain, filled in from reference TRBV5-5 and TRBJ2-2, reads DAGVTQSPTHLIKTRGQQVTLRCSPISGHKSVSWYQQVLGQGPQFIFQYYEKEERGRGNFPDRFSARQFPNYSSELNVNALLLGDSALYLCASSFGAWGELFFGEGSRLTVL.

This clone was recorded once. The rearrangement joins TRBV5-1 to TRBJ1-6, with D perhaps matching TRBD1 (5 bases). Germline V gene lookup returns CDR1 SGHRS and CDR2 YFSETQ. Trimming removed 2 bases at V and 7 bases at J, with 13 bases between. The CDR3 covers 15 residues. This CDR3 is CASSFTGGGNSPLHF. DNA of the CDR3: TGCGCCAGCAGCTTTACCGGGGGTGGCAATTCACCCCTCCACTTT. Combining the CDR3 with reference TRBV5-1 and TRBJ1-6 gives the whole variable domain KAGVTQTPRYLIKTRGQQVTLSCSPISGHRSVSWYQQTPGQGLQFLFEYFSETQRNKGNFPGRFSGRQFSNSRSEMNVSTLELGDSALYLCASSFTGGGNSPLHFGNGTRLTVT.

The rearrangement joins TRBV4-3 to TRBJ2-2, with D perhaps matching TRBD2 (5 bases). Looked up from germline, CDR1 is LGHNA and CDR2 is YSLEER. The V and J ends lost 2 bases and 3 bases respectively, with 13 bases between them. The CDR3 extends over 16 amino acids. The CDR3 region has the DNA TGCGCCAGCAGCCAAATTGAGAGGGCATACACCGGGGAGCTGTTTTTT. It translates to CASSQIERAYTGELFF.

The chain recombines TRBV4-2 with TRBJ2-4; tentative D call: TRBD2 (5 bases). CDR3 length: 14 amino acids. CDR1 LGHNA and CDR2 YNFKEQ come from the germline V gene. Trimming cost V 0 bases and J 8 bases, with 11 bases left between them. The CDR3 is CASSQEPTGDIQYF. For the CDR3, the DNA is TGTGCCAGCAGCCAAGAGCCAACCGGGGACATTCAGTACTTC.

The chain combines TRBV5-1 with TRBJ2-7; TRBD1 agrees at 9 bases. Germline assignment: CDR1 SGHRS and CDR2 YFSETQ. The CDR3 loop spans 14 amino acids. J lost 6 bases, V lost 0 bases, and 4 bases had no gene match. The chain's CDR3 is CASSLDRGQSEQYF. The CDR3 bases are TGCGCCAGCAGCTTGGACAGGGGGCAGTCCGAGCAGTACTTC.

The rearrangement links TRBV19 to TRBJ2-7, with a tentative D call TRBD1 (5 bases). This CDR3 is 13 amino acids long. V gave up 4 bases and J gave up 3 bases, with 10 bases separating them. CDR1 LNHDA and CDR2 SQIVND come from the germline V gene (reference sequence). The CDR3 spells CASSTRANYEQYF. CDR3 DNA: TGTGCCAGTAGTACCAGGGCAAACTACGAGCAGTACTTC.

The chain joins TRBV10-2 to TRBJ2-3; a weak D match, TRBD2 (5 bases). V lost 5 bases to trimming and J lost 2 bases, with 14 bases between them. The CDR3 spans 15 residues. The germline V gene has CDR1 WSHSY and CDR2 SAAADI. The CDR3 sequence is CASSLYRENTDTQYF. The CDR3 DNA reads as TGCGCCAGCAGTTTGTATAGGGAGAACACAGATACGCAGTATTTT.

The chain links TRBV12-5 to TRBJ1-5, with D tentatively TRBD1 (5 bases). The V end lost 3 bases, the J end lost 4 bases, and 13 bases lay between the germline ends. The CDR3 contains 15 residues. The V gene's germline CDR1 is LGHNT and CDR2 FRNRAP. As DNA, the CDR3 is TGTGCTAGTGGTTTAGTTCTTGGGGGGAATCAGCCCCAGCATTTT. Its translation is CASGLVLGGNQPQHF.

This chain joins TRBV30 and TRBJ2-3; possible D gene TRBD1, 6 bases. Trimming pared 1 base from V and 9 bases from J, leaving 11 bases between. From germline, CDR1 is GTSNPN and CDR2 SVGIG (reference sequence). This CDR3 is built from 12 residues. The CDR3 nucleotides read TGTGCCTGGAGTGCCCTCACAGGGACGCAGTATTTT. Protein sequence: CAWSALTGTQYF.

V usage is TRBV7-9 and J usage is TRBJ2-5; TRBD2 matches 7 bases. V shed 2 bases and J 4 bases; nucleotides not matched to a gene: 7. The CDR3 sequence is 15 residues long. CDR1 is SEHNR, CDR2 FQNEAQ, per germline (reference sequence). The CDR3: CASSLYSGRGETQYF. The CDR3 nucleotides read TGTGCCAGCAGCTTATATTCAGGGAGGGGAGAGACCCAGTACTTC.